This T cell receptor beta chain was identified during a study of blood T cell repertoires in COVID-19. Across the whole study: COVID-19 samples, acute and convalescent, were from the United States, Italy and Spain.

There are 14 residues in the CDR3. J lost 7 bases, V lost 4 bases, and 7 bases had no gene match. CDR1 SGHTA and CDR2 FQGTGA come from the germline V gene. As originally analysed: Amplification with reference gene primers provided the estimates of nucleated cell counts. TCRdb's copy holds only in-frame clones and misses some; the assay was immunoSEQ multiplex PCR. V and J calls and clone size are those listed in that table; D and trimming were worked out from the DNA. The repertoire holds about 73,000 clones, with roughly nine tenths as singletons. The sequencing sample was made of peripheral blood. This chain links TRBV7-3 with TRBJ2-1; 7 bases line up with TRBD1. This clonotype originated in a man older than 75 with acute or convalescent COVID-19. This CDR3 is CASSSGTALNEQFF. CDR3 coding DNA: TGTGCCAGCAGCTCCGGGACAGCCTTAAATGAGCAGTTCTTC.